Described below is a single TCR beta chain sequence and its context. Its antigen remains unknown. The CDR3 is made up of 15 amino acids. Trimming left V 5 bases short and J 9 bases short, with 17 bases between. Looked up from germline, CDR1 is SEHNR and CDR2 is FQNEAQ (reference sequence). TCRdb's table, derived via immunoSEQ multiplex PCR, lists solely in-frame clones and lacks some. The data hold some 180,000 clones, with around 90% observed a single time. This sample is drawn from a study of T cell responses to AZD1222 COVID-19 vaccine. Study-wide results and caveats: An increase in Spike-specific TCR breadth and depth was observed after two AZD1222 doses. Reportedly, nearly half the spike-specific TCRs target unmutated variant regions.

The sequence came from an adult who received the AZD1222 COVID-19 vaccine. Sample: peripheral blood, taken 28 days after the second AZD1222 dose. The rearrangement uses TRBV7-9 and TRBJ1-6; D is undetermined. CDR3 sequence (DNA): TGTGCCAGCAGCCCTAGAGAACCGCGGGGTTCACCCCTCCACTTT. This codes for CASSPREPRGSPLHF.